One sample yielded the 9 T cell receptor beta chains listed below, sequenced in a study of TIL therapy for anti-PD-1-resistant metastatic lung cancer. This was the immunoSEQ v3 assay. TCRdb's table, derived via immunoSEQ multiplex PCR, lists solely in-frame clones and lacks some. The data hold approximately 95,000 clones, with roughly 65% observed a single time. Specified time point: pre-treatment sample, taken before nivolumab and TIL therapy. The tumor samples were excised metastases, mostly pleural nodules or supraclavicular lymph nodes. Sequencing was performed on tumor tissue, taken at baseline. The receptor source for this set is a person aged 25-85 years with non-small cell lung cancer.

This clone showed up just a few times. The rearrangement joins TRBV11-2 to TRBJ2-2, with unresolved D. This CDR3 is 15 amino acids long. V lost 4 bases to trimming and J lost 0 bases, with 9 bases between them. Germline loops: CDR1 SGHAT, CDR2 FQNNGV. DNA of the CDR3: TGTGCCAGCAGCTCTGGGAAGGCGAACACCGGGGAGCTGTTTTTT. Its translation: CASSSGKANTGELFF.

This clone has only a few counts. V and J are TRBV15 and TRBJ2-3, with D uncertain. V lost 0 bases and J lost 4, with 11 bases in between. The length of the CDR3 is 15 residues. Germline values: CDR1 LNHNV, CDR2 YYDKDF (reference sequence). CDR3 bases: TGTGCCACCAGCAGAGATCTGGCAGTCTCAGATACGCAGTATTTT. It is translated as CATSRDLAVSDTQYF.

V is TRBV28 and J is TRBJ2-5; the match to TRBD2 covers 7 bases. Trimming removed 4 bases from V and 2 bases from J; junction bases left unmatched: 4. Looked up from germline, CDR1 is MDHEN and CDR2 is SYDVKM. The CDR3 extends over 14 amino acids. The CDR3 bases are TGTGCCAGCAGTTCGGGGGGAGGACAAGAGACCCAGTACTTC. Translated: CASSSGGGQETQYF.

This sequence joins TRBV7-2 and TRBJ1-5; the match to TRBD1 covers 10 bases. The length of the CDR3 is 18 residues. In germline, CDR1 is SGHTA, CDR2 FQGNSA. V dropped 0 bases and J dropped 1; count of bases not matched to a gene: 6. The CDR3 DNA is TGTGCCAGCAGCTTAGCGCCGACAGGGGGCCGGAGCAATCAGCCCCAGCATTTT. Protein: CASSLAPTGGRSNQPQHF.

There are a few counts of this clone. V is TRBV11-2 and J is TRBJ1-6; possible D gene TRBD1, 5 bases. This CDR3 has 15 residues. The germline CDR1 and CDR2 sequences are SGHAT and FQNNGV. Deletions cut 6 bases from V and 0 bases from J, with 9 bases between. CDR3: CASSPGTSYNSPLHF. The CDR3, as DNA: TGTGCCAGCAGTCCCGGGACCTCCTATAATTCACCCCTCCACTTT.

This chain connects TRBV11-2 to TRBJ2-1; D ambiguous. Per the germline V gene, CDR1 is SGHAT and CDR2 is FQNNGV. This CDR3 region has 12 residues. V shed 1 base and J shed 9 bases, with 7 bases lying between them. CDR3 in DNA: TGTGCCAGCAGCTTAGGACGGCTTGAGCAGTTCTTC. This sequence encodes CASSLGRLEQFF.

This clone was observed once. The chain links TRBV7-9 to TRBJ1-1; D is possibly TRBD1 (5 bases). V lost 1 base to trimming and J lost 1 base, with 13 bases between them. Germline-derived CDR1 and CDR2 are SEHNR and FQNEAQ (reference sequence). The CDR3 loop spans 16 amino acids. The CDR3 loop reads CASSLGQPGQNTEAFF. The DNA for the CDR3 is TGTGCCAGCAGCTTAGGACAGCCAGGTCAGAACACTGAAGCTTTCTTT.

V and J are TRBV28 and TRBJ2-1; the match to TRBD2 covers 8 bases. The CDR3 has 16 amino acids. Germline V gene data show CDR1 as MDHEN and CDR2 as SYDVKM. With V trimmed by 1 base and J by 5 bases, 7 bases remained unmatched. The CDR3 loop is CASSLFLTSVDNEQFF. Here the CDR3 DNA reads TGTGCCAGCAGTTTATTCTTGACTAGCGTTGACAATGAGCAGTTCTTC.

This clone was found a few times. The rearrangement links TRBV28 to TRBJ1-1, with D unclear. In germline, CDR1 is MDHEN, CDR2 SYDVKM. The length of the CDR3 is 11 residues. Trimming removed 10 bases at V and 1 base at J, with 7 bases between. CDR3 protein: CAIKANTEAFF. DNA for the CDR3: TGTGCCATAAAGGCGAACACTGAAGCTTTCTTT.